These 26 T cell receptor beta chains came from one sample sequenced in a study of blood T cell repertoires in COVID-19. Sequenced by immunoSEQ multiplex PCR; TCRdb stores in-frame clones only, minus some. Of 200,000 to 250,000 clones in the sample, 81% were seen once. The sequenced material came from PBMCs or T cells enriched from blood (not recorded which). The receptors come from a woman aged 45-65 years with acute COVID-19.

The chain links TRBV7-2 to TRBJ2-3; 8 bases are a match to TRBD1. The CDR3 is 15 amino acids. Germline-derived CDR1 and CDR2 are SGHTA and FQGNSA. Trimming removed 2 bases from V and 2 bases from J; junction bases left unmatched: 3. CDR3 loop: CASSLRQGPTDTQYF. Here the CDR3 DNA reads TGTGCCAGCAGCTTAAGACAGGGGCCCACAGATACGCAGTATTTT.

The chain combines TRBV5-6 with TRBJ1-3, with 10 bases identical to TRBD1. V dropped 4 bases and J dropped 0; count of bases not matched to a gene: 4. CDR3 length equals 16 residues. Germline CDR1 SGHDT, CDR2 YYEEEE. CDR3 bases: TGTGCCAGCAGCGGGACAGGGGCCGACTCTGGAAACACCATATATTTT. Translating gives CASSGTGADSGNTIYF.

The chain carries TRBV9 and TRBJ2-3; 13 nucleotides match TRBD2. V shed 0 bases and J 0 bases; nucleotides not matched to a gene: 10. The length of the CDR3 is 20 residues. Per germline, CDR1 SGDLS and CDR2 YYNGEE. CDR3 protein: CASSVGTSGGAGSSTDTQYF. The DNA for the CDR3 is TGTGCCAGCAGCGTAGGAACTAGCGGGGGGGCCGGAAGCAGCACAGATACGCAGTATTTT.

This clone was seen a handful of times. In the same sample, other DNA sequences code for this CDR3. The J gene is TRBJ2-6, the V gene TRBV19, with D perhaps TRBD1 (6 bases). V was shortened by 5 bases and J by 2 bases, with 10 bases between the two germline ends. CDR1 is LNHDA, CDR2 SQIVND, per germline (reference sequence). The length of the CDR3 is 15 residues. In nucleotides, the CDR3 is TGTGCCAGTAGTCTACAGGGAACTGGGGCCAACGTCCTGACTTTC. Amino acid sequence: CASSLQGTGANVLTF.

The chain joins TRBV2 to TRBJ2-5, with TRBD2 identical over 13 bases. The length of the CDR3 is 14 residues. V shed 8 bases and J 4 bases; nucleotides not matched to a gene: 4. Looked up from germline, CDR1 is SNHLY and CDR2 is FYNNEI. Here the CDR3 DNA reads TGTGCCAGCGGAGGACTAGCGGGGGTAGAGACCCAGTACTTC. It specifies CASGGLAGVETQYF.

The CDR3 region has the DNA TGTGCCAGCAGCTTAGTGGCTAGCGGAGACGTTCTCGCCTACGAGCAGTACTTC. This codes for CASSLVASGDVLAYEQYF. V usage is TRBV7-2 and J usage is TRBJ2-7; 7 bases map to TRBD2. Looked up from germline, CDR1 is SGHTA and CDR2 is FQGNSA. With 1 base clipped from V and 2 bases from J, the junction kept 14 bases outside the gene matches. The CDR3 totals 18 residues.

CDR3: CASSLGGQTYEQYF. In DNA form, the CDR3 reads TGTGCCAGCAGCCTAGGAGGCCAAACCTACGAGCAGTACTTC. The gene calls are TRBV11-2 and TRBJ2-7; weak D call: TRBD2 (5 bases). From germline, CDR1 is SGHAT and CDR2 FQNNGV. Trimming took off 5 bases at V and 2 bases at J, with 13 bases between the two ends. The CDR3 totals 14 residues.

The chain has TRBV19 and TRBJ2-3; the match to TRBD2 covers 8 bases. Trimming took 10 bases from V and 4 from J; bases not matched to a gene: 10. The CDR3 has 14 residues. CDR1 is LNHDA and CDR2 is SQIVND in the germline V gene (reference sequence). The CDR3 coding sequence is TGTGCCACCCATCCGGGGGGGAGTTCAGATACGCAGTATTTT. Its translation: CATHPGGSSDTQYF.

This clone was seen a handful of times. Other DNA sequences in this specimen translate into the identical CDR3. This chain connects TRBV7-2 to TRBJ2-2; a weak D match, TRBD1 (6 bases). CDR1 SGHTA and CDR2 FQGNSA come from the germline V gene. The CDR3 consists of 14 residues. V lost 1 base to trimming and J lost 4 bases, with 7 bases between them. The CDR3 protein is CASSLVGGTGELFF. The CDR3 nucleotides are TGTGCCAGCAGCTTAGTAGGGGGCACCGGGGAGCTGTTTTTT. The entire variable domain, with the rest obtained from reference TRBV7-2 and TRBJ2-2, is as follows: GAGVSQSPSNKVTEKGKDVELRCDPISGHTALYWYRQSLGQGLEFLIYFQGNSAPDKSGLPSDRFSAERTGGSVSTLTIQRTQQEDSAVYLCASSLVGGTGELFFGEGSRLTVL.

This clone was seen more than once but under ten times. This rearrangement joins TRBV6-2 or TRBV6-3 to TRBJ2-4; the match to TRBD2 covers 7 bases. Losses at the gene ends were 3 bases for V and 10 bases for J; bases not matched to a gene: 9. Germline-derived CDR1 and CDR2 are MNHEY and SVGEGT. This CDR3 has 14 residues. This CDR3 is CASSYASGSPIQYF. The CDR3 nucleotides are TGTGCCAGCAGTTATGCTAGCGGTTCCCCAATTCAGTACTTC.

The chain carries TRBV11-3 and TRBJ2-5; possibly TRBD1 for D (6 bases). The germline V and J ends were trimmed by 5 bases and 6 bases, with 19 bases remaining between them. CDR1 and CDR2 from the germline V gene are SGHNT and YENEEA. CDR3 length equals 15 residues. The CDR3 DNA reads TGTGCCAGCAGCCATCCCATAACAGGGATCCAGACCCAGTACTTC. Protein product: CASSHPITGIQTQYF.

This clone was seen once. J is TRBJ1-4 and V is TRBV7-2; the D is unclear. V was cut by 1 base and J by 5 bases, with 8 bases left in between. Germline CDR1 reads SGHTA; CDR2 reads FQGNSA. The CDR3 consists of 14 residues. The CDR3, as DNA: TGTGCCAGCAGCTTAGGGCAATGGAATGAAAAACTGTTTTTT. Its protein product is CASSLGQWNEKLFF.

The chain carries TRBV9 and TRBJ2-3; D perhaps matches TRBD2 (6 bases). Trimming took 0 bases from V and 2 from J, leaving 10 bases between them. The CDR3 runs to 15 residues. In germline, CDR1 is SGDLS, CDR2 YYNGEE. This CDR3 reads CASSVAGDSTDTQYF. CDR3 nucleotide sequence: TGTGCCAGCAGCGTAGCTGGGGACTCCACAGATACGCAGTATTTT.

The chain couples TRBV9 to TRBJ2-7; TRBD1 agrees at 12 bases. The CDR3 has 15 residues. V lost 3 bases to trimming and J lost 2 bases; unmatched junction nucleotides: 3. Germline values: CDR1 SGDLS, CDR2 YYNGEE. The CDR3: CASSAGTGGPYEQYF. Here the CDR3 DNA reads TGTGCCAGCAGCGCCGGGACAGGGGGCCCCTACGAGCAGTACTTC.

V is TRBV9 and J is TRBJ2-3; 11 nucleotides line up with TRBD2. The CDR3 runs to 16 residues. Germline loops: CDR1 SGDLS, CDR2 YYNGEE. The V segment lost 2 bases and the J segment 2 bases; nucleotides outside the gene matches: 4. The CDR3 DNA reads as TGTGCCAGCAGCGTCACTAGCGGGGGAACCACAGATACGCAGTATTTT. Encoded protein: CASSVTSGGTTDTQYF.

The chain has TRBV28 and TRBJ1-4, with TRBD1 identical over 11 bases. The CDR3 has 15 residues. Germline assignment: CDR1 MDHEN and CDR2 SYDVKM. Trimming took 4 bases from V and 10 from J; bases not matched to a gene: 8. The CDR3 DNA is TGTGCCAGCAGTTCGGGGACAGGGGGAATCGTAAAACTGTTTTTT. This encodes CASSSGTGGIVKLFF.

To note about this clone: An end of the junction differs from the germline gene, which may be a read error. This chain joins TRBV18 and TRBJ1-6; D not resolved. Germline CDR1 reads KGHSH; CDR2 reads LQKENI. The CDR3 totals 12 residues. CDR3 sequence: CASSPNKSPLHF. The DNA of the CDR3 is TGTGCCAGCTCACCAAATAAATCACCCCTCCACTTT. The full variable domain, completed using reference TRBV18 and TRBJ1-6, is NAGVMQNPRHLVRRRGQEARLRCSPMKGHSHVYWYRQLPEEGLKFMVYLQKENIIDESGMPKERFSAEFPKEGPSILRIQQVVRGDSAAYFCASSPNKSPLHFGNGTRLTVT.

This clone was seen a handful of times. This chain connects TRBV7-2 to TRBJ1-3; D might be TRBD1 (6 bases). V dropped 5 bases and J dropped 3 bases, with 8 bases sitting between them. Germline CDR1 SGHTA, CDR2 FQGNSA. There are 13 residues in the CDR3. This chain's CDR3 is CASSTGNGNTIYF. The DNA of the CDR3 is TGTGCCAGCAGCACAGGGAATGGAAACACCATATATTTT.

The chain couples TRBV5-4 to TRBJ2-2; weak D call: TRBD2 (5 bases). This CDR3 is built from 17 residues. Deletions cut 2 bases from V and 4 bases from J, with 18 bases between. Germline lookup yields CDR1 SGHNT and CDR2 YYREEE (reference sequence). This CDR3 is CASSFGGPSLFTGELFF. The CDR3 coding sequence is TGTGCCAGCAGCTTTGGAGGACCTTCCCTCTTCACCGGGGAGCTGTTTTTT.

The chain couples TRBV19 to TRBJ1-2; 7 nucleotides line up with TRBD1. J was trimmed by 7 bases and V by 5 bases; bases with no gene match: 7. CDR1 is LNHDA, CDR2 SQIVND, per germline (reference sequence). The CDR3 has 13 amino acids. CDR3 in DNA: TGTGCCAGTAGTCGGCGACAGGGTAGTGGCTACACCTTC. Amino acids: CASSRRQGSGYTF.

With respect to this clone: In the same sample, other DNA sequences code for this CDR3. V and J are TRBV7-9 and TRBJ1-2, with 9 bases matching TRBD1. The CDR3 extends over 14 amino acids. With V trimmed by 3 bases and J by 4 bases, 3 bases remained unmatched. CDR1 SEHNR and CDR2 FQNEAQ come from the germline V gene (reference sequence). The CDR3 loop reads CASSLGQGGYGYTF. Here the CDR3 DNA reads TGTGCCAGCAGCTTGGGACAGGGCGGCTATGGCTACACCTTC.

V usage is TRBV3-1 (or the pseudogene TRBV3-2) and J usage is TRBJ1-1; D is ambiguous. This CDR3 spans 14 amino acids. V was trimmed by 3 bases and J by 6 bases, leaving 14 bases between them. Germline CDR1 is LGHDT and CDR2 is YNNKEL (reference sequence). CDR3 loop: CASSHSGGHAEAFF. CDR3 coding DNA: TGTGCCAGCAGCCACTCTGGAGGCCATGCTGAAGCTTTCTTT.

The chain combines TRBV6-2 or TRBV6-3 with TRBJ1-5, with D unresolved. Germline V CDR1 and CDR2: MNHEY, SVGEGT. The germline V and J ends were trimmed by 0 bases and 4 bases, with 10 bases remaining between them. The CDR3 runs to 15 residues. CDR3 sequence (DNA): TGTGCCAGCAGTTACTCAGTCACATTAAATCAGCCCCAGCATTTT. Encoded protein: CASSYSVTLNQPQHF.

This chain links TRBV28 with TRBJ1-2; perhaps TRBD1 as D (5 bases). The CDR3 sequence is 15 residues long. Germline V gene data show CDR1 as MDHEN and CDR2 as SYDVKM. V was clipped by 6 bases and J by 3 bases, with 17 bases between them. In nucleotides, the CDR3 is TGTGCCAGCAGGACCCCGGGGGGGGGAGACTATGGCTACACCTTC. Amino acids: CASRTPGGGDYGYTF.

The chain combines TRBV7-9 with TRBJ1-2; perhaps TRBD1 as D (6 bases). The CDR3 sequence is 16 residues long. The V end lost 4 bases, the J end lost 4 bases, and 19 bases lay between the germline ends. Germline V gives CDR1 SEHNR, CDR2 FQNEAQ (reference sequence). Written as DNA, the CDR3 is TGTGCCAGCAGCTCAGGGGCGGGGGCGAGAGGCTATGGCTACACCTTC. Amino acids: CASSSGAGARGYGYTF.

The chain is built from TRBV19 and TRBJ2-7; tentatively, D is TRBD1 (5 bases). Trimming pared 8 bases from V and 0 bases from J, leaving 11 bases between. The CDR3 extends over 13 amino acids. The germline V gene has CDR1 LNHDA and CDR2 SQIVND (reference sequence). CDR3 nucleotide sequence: TGTGCCAGTTCGACAGACCTCTCCTACGAGCAGTACTTC. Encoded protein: CASSTDLSYEQYF.